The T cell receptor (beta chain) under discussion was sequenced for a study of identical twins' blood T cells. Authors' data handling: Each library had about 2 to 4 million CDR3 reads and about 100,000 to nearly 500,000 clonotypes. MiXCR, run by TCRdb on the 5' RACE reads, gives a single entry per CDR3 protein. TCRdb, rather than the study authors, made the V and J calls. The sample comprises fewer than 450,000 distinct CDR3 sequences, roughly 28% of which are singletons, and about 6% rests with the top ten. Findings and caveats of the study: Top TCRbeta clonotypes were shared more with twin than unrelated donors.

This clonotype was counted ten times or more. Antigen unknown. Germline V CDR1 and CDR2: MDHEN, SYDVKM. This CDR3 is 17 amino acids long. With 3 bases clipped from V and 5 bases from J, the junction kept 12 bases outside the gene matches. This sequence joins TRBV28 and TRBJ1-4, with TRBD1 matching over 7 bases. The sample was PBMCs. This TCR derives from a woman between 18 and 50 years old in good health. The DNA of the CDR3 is TGTGCCAGCAGTTTCCTGAAACCCGGGACAGTGAATGAAAAACTGTTTTTT. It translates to CASSFLKPGTVNEKLFF.